These 20 T cell receptor beta chains came from one sample sequenced in a study of T cell changes during pregnancy in multiple sclerosis. The table came from immunoSEQ multiplex PCR; TCRdb's copy has only in-frame clones and leaves some out. The table shows under 75,000 clones, with nearly 95% occurring only once. This specimen was CD4+ T cells from peripheral blood mononuclear cells, taken after pregnancy. The source of these receptors is a female donor with multiple sclerosis, enrolled in a pregnancy study.

This sequence joins TRBV15 and TRBJ2-7; the D gene is possibly TRBD1 (5 bases). The CDR3 is 15 amino acids. CDR1 is LNHNV, CDR2 YYDKDF, per germline (reference sequence). V was shortened by 0 bases and J by 0 bases, with 9 bases between the two germline ends. CDR3 DNA sequence: TGTGCCACCAGCAGAGATCCCACAGGCTCCTACGAGCAGTACTTC. It is translated as CATSRDPTGSYEQYF.

The chain joins TRBV4-2 to TRBJ1-5; no reliable D call. The CDR3 loop spans 13 amino acids. Germline V CDR1 and CDR2: LGHNA, YNFKEQ. Between the trimmed V and J ends, which lost 0 bases and 3 bases, there was a span of 3 bases. CDR3 amino acids: CASSQEYNQPQHF. CDR3 coding DNA: TGTGCCAGCAGCCAAGAGTACAATCAGCCCCAGCATTTT.

The chain is built from TRBV27 and TRBJ1-2; possibly TRBD1 for D (6 bases). Between the trimmed V and J ends, which lost 2 bases and 7 bases, there was a span of 14 bases. CDR1 and CDR2 from the germline V gene are MNHEY and SMNVEV (reference sequence). This CDR3 is 14 amino acids long. The CDR3 DNA is TGTGCCAGCAGTTTACTGGGGGCGCGCGGTGGCTACACCTTC. Protein sequence: CASSLLGARGGYTF.

The chain recombines TRBV29-1 with TRBJ2-1; TRBD1 matches at 10 bases. Germline V gene lookup returns CDR1 SQVTM and CDR2 ANQGSEA. V lost 3 bases to trimming and J lost 7 bases; unmatched junction nucleotides: 3. The CDR3 totals 13 residues. The CDR3: CSVEGQGQNEQFF. Written as DNA, the CDR3 is TGCAGCGTTGAGGGACAGGGGCAAAATGAGCAGTTCTTC.

This clone was counted a single time. The V gene is TRBV10-3, the J gene TRBJ2-7, with 12 bases identical to TRBD1. Germline-derived CDR1 and CDR2 are ENHRY and SYGVKD. Trimming cost V 10 bases and J 7 bases; bases outside gene matches: 8. The CDR3 sequence is 13 residues long. The CDR3 DNA reads as TGTGCCACTTCGGGACAGGGGGCTTATGAGCAGTACTTC. This translates into CATSGQGAYEQYF.

The chain links TRBV6-1 to TRBJ1-2, with D uncertain. The CDR3 runs 15 residues. Germline V lookup: CDR1 MNHNS, CDR2 SASEGT. Trimming cost V 11 bases and J 3 bases, with 22 bases left between them. For the CDR3, the DNA is TGTGCCCATAGTAGGAGTACCGCATCCCACTATGGCTACACCTTC. Translation: CAHSRSTASHYGYTF.

The chain recombines TRBV7-2 with TRBJ2-3, with 15 bases aligning to TRBD2. The CDR3 consists of 21 residues. Losses at the gene ends were 0 bases for V and 7 bases for J; bases not matched to a gene: 17. CDR1 is SGHTA and CDR2 is FQGNSA in the germline V gene. CDR3 DNA sequence: TGTGCCAGCAGCTTAGCCCGGATTGGACAGGGGACTAGCGGGAGGTTGTATACGCAGTATTTT. This sequence encodes CASSLARIGQGTSGRLYTQYF.

The V call is TRBV7-2, the J call TRBJ1-6; 7 bases align to TRBD1. CDR1 is SGHTA, CDR2 FQGNSA, per germline. The CDR3 runs to 16 residues. V trimming: 4 bases; J trimming: 12 bases; junction bases outside the gene matches: 15. CDR3 residues: CASSSEPTGILGPLHF. The CDR3 DNA is TGTGCCAGCAGCTCAGAACCGACAGGGATACTGGGACCCCTCCACTTT.

This chain joins TRBV7-9 and TRBJ1-3, with D perhaps matching TRBD1 (6 bases). V dropped 3 bases and J dropped 0 bases, with 21 bases sitting between them. The length of the CDR3 is 19 residues. The V gene's germline CDR1 is SEHNR and CDR2 FQNEAQ (reference sequence). Here the CDR3 reads CASSFQMGRDTRSGNTIYF. CDR3 nucleotides: TGTGCCAGCAGCTTCCAAATGGGCCGGGACACCCGCTCTGGAAACACCATATATTTT. Complete variable domain (other parts from reference TRBV7-9 and TRBJ1-3): DTGVSQNPRHKITKRGQNVTFRCDPISEHNRLYWYRQTLGQGPEFLTYFQNEAQLEKSRLLSDRFSAERPKGSFSTLEIQRTEQGDSAMYLCASSFQMGRDTRSGNTIYFGEGSWLTVV.

This chain uses TRBV15 with TRBJ2-7, with 8 bases aligning to TRBD1. Per the germline V gene, CDR1 is LNHNV and CDR2 is YYDKDF (reference sequence). J gave up 1 base and V 6 bases, and 5 bases lay outside the gene matches. The CDR3 has 14 residues. The CDR3: CATRRDRISYEQYF. In nucleotides, the CDR3 is TGTGCCACCAGGAGGGACAGGATTTCCTACGAGCAGTACTTC.

The chain is built from TRBV7-8 and TRBJ2-6, with 13 nucleotides matching TRBD2. The CDR3 totals 19 residues. Germline V lookup: CDR1 SGHVS, CDR2 FQNEAQ. Trimming took 5 bases from V and 0 from J; bases not matched to a gene: 7. CDR3 amino acids: CASSRRTSGSFSGANVLTF. The CDR3 DNA follows: TGTGCCAGCAGCCGAAGGACTAGCGGGAGTTTCTCTGGGGCCAACGTCCTGACTTTC.

This clone turned up a few times. The J gene is TRBJ2-5, the V gene TRBV18, with 8 nucleotides matching TRBD1. The CDR3 contains 14 residues. J gave up 5 bases and V 0 bases, and 2 bases lay outside the gene matches. CDR1 and CDR2 from the germline V gene are KGHSH and LQKENI. The CDR3 coding sequence is TGTGCCAGCTCACCACCTGCAGGGGGCGAGACCCAGTACTTC. It translates to CASSPPAGGETQYF.

The V gene is TRBV6-5, the J gene TRBJ1-1, with D possibly TRBD1 on 6 matching bases. V was cut by 4 bases and J by 1 base, with 10 bases left in between. Germline-derived CDR1 and CDR2 are MNHEY and SVGAGI. This CDR3 contains 14 residues. The CDR3 here is CASSFQGPNTEAFF. In DNA form, the CDR3 reads TGTGCCAGCAGTTTTCAGGGGCCGAACACTGAAGCTTTCTTT.

The J gene is TRBJ1-1, the V gene TRBV6-5, with D possibly being TRBD1 (5 bases). This CDR3 has 15 amino acids. From germline, CDR1 is MNHEY and CDR2 SVGAGI. The V and J ends lost 0 bases and 5 bases respectively, with 13 bases between them. For the CDR3, the DNA is TGTGCCAGCAGTTACTCAGCGGGGACTGGGACTGAAGCTTTCTTT. As protein: CASSYSAGTGTEAFF.

CDR3 in DNA: TGTGCCAGCAGCTTAGGATCGGTTAATGAAAAACTGTTTTTT. Its protein product is CASSLGSVNEKLFF. The gene calls are TRBV7-9 and TRBJ1-4; the D is unclear. CDR1 is SEHNR and CDR2 is FQNEAQ in the germline V gene (reference sequence). V gave up 1 base and J gave up 4 bases, with 7 bases separating them. This CDR3 has 14 residues.

This sequence joins TRBV7-2 and TRBJ2-7, with 7 bases matching TRBD2. V lost 1 base and J lost 4; bases outside the gene matches: 7. This CDR3 is built from 15 residues. Germline V gives CDR1 SGHTA, CDR2 FQGNSA. The CDR3 is CASSLESGTGYEQYF. As DNA, the CDR3 is TGTGCCAGCAGCTTAGAGAGCGGGACCGGGTACGAGCAGTACTTC.

The chain recombines TRBV11-2 with TRBJ2-4, with a possible D match to TRBD2 (6 bases). V lost 4 bases and J lost 5, with 9 bases in between. The CDR3 runs 13 residues. Looked up from germline, CDR1 is SGHAT and CDR2 is FQNNGV. The CDR3 reads CASSSGGENIQYF. CDR3 in DNA: TGTGCCAGCAGCTCCGGAGGGGAAAACATTCAGTACTTC.

The chain links TRBV6-5 to TRBJ1-1, with 7 bases matching TRBD1. Germline V gene data show CDR1 as MNHEY and CDR2 as SVGAGI. CDR3 length equals 15 residues. The V segment lost 10 bases and the J segment 0 bases; nucleotides outside the gene matches: 11. The CDR3 DNA is TGTGCCACCACCTGGGACAGAACTTTGAACACTGAAGCTTTCTTT. Protein product: CATTWDRTLNTEAFF.

J is TRBJ1-5 and V is TRBV5-8; 8 bases are shared with TRBD1. With V trimmed by 0 bases and J by 4 bases, 6 bases remained unmatched. Germline V lookup: CDR1 SGHTS, CDR2 YDEGEE. This CDR3 spans 16 amino acids. The CDR3 is CASSLDRDRRNQPQHF. DNA for the CDR3: TGTGCCAGCAGCTTGGATCGGGACAGGCGAAATCAGCCCCAGCATTTT.

The chain joins TRBV5-1 to TRBJ2-3; 11 bases map to TRBD1. V trimming: 2 bases; J trimming: 4 bases; junction bases outside the gene matches: 6. CDR3 length: 16 residues. Germline V gene lookup returns CDR1 SGHRS and CDR2 YFSETQ. The DNA for the CDR3 is TGCGCCAGCAGCTTTCAGGACAGGGGGCACTCAGATACGCAGTATTTT. Its translation: CASSFQDRGHSDTQYF.